This entry is about one TCR beta chain. What it recognizes is unknown. The data were taken from a study of identical twins. General study results and limits: Conclusions were based on cross-sectional statistical analysis, without following the same donors.

Trimming took 0 bases from V and 4 from J; bases not matched to a gene: 4. The germline V gene has CDR1 SEHNR and CDR2 FQNEAQ (reference sequence). The CDR3 contains 15 residues. A universal primer site was incorporated via template switching, and the cDNA contained unique molecular identifiers. TCRdb analysed the 5' RACE reads with MiXCR anew, one entry per CDR3 protein. The data hold some 1,600,000 distinct CDR3 sequences, with around 29% observed a single time. J is TRBJ1-2 and V is TRBV7-9; TRBD1 matches at 8 bases. The clonotype comes from a newborn girl in good health. Material: cord blood. CDR3 region: CASSLALQGAYGYTF. The CDR3 DNA follows: TGTGCCAGCAGCTTAGCGCTGCAGGGGGCCTATGGCTACACCTTC.